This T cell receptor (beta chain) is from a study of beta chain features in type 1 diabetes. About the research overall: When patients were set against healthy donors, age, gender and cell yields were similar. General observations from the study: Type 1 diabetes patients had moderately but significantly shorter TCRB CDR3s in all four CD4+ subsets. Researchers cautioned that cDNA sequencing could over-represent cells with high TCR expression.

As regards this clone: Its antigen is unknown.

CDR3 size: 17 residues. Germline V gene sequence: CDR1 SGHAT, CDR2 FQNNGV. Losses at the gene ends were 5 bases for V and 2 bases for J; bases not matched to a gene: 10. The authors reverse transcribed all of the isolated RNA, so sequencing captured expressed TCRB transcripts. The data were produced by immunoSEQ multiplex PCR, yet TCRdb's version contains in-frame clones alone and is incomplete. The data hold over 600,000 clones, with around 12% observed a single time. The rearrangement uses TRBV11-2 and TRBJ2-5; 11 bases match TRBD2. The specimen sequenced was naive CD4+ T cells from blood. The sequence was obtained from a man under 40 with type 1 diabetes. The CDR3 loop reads CASSRGSLAGGQETQYF. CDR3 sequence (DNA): TGTGCCAGCAGCCGAGGGTCCCTAGCGGGGGGTCAAGAGACCCAGTACTTC.